Listed below are T cell receptor beta chains from one sample, sequenced in a study of T-cell reconstitution after alpha-beta-depleted transplantation in children. One entry per CDR3 protein, called by TCRdb with MiXCR from the PCR reads. The sample lists 100,000 to 120,000 distinct CDR3 sequences, 10% occurring once. The sequencing used PBMCs from the stem cell graft donor, collected from the stem cell graft. The receptor source for this set is a human donor who donated a stem cell graft to a child with acute lymphoblastic leukemia. Each CDR3 is given with its conserved first and last residue. D genes are given only for firm matches. The size field is filled for only some rows; it gives once, few, many or a size class.

d_gene: .
v_gene: TRBV7-2
j_gene: TRBJ2-7
abundance: .
CDR3aa: CASSLSPGPHFF
CDR3nt: TGTGCCAGCAGCCTCTCCCCGGGCCCGCATTTCTTC

d_gene: .
v_gene: TRBV29-1
j_gene: TRBJ2-7
abundance: many
CDR3aa: CSVFGPYEQYF
CDR3nt: TGCAGCGTTTTCGGACCCTACGAGCAGTACTTC

d_gene: .
v_gene: TRBV4-3
j_gene: TRBJ1-5
abundance: many
CDR3aa: CASSQEIGWQPQHF
CDR3nt: TGCGCCAGCAGCCAAGAAATCGGGTGGCAGCCCCAGCATTTT

d_gene: .
v_gene: TRBV7-8
j_gene: TRBJ1-2
abundance: .
CDR3aa: CASSSPDKANYGYTF
CDR3nt: TGTGCCAGCAGCTCACCGGACAAAGCTAACTATGGCTACACCTTC

d_gene: TRBD1
v_gene: TRBV28
j_gene: TRBJ1-1
abundance: many
CDR3aa: CASSRASTGRTEAFF
CDR3nt: TGTGCCAGCAGCCGAGCCTCGACAGGGAGGACTGAAGCTTTCTTT

d_gene: TRBD1
v_gene: TRBV5-5
j_gene: TRBJ2-3
abundance: many
CDR3aa: CASSRPRDRGITDTQYF
CDR3nt: TGTGCCAGCAGCCGCCCTCGGGACAGGGGTATTACAGATACGCAGTATTTT

d_gene: .
v_gene: TRBV18
j_gene: TRBJ2-3
abundance: many
CDR3aa: CASSPRKTGSSITDTQYF
CDR3nt: TGTGCCAGCTCACCACGGAAGACAGGCTCCTCTATCACAGATACGCAGTATTTT

d_gene: .
v_gene: TRBV11-2
j_gene: TRBJ2-7
abundance: .
CDR3aa: CASSLTTRSYEQYF
CDR3nt: TGTGCCAGCAGCTTGACGACACGATCCTACGAGCAGTACTTC

d_gene: .
v_gene: TRBV20-1
j_gene: TRBJ1-2
abundance: many
CDR3aa: CSSRPGQTPANYGYTF
CDR3nt: TGCAGTTCGCGCCCCGGACAGACACCCGCTAACTATGGCTACACCTTC

d_gene: .
v_gene: TRBV4-3
j_gene: TRBJ2-4
abundance: many
CDR3aa: CASSQELLVADSRNIQYF
CDR3nt: TGCGCCAGCAGCCAAGAGCTACTAGTGGCCGACTCCCGAAACATTCAGTACTTC

d_gene: TRBD2
v_gene: TRBV5-1
j_gene: TRBJ2-3
abundance: many
CDR3aa: CASSPVLAGGRDTQYF
CDR3nt: TGCGCCAGCAGTCCTGTGTTAGCGGGGGGGCGAGATACGCAGTATTTT

d_gene: TRBD1
v_gene: TRBV5-6
j_gene: TRBJ2-7
abundance: many
CDR3aa: CASSTGTGAYEQYF
CDR3nt: TGTGCCAGCAGCACCGGGACAGGGGCCTACGAGCAGTACTTC

d_gene: TRBD1
v_gene: TRBV6-5
j_gene: TRBJ2-1
abundance: many
CDR3aa: CASSYSGDSSYNEQFF
CDR3nt: TGTGCCAGCAGTTACTCTGGGGACAGCTCCTACAATGAGCAGTTCTTC

d_gene: .
v_gene: TRBV12-3/TRBV12-4
j_gene: TRBJ1-5
abundance: many
CDR3aa: CASSSRGIDSNQPQHF
CDR3nt: TGTGCCAGCAGTTCTCGGGGCATAGACAGCAATCAGCCCCAGCATTTT

d_gene: .
v_gene: TRBV7-2
j_gene: TRBJ2-3
abundance: many
CDR3aa: CASSPTEGGWDTQYF
CDR3nt: TGTGCCAGCTCCCCTACGGAGGGGGGTTGGGATACGCAGTATTTT

d_gene: TRBD2
v_gene: TRBV9
j_gene: TRBJ2-7
abundance: many
CDR3aa: CASSGGLGYEQYF
CDR3nt: TGTGCCAGCAGCGGGGGACTAGGCTACGAGCAGTACTTC

d_gene: .
v_gene: TRBV30
j_gene: TRBJ1-5
abundance: many
CDR3aa: CAWRQDGNQPQHF
CDR3nt: TGTGCCTGGAGACAGGACGGGAATCAGCCCCAGCATTTT

d_gene: .
v_gene: TRBV15
j_gene: TRBJ2-1
abundance: many
CDR3aa: CARLCNEQFF
CDR3nt: TGTGCGCGCCTGTGCAATGAGCAGTTCTTC

d_gene: .
v_gene: TRBV9
j_gene: TRBJ2-6
abundance: many
CDR3aa: CASSLTGYGSGANVLTF
CDR3nt: TGTGCCAGCTCGCTTACAGGGTATGGGTCTGGGGCCAACGTCCTGACTTTC

d_gene: .
v_gene: TRBV15
j_gene: TRBJ1-5
abundance: .
CDR3aa: CATSRDYQPQHF
CDR3nt: TGTGCCACCAGCAGAGATTACCAGCCCCAGCATTTT

d_gene: .
v_gene: TRBV5-1
j_gene: TRBJ2-1
abundance: many
CDR3aa: CASSLSNRRSNEQFF
CDR3nt: TGCGCCAGCAGCTTGAGTAATAGGCGGAGCAATGAGCAGTTCTTC

d_gene: TRBD2
v_gene: TRBV10-2
j_gene: TRBJ2-1
abundance: many
CDR3aa: CASMGLADYNEQFF
CDR3nt: TGCGCCAGCATGGGACTAGCGGACTACAATGAGCAGTTCTTC

d_gene: .
v_gene: TRBV4-1
j_gene: TRBJ1-1
abundance: .
CDR3aa: CASSRGTDAFF
CDR3nt: TGCGCCAGCAGCCGGGGCACTGACGCTTTCTTT

d_gene: .
v_gene: TRBV6-5
j_gene: TRBJ1-6
abundance: many
CDR3aa: CASKTSASSYNSPLHF
CDR3nt: TGTGCCAGCAAAACCAGCGCGAGCTCCTATAATTCACCCCTCCACTTT

d_gene: TRBD1
v_gene: TRBV9
j_gene: TRBJ1-5
abundance: .
CDR3aa: CASSSTTRDSHQPQHF
CDR3nt: TGTGCCAGCAGCTCAACGACGAGGGACAGTCATCAGCCCCAGCATTTT

d_gene: TRBD1
v_gene: TRBV12-3/TRBV12-4
j_gene: TRBJ2-3
abundance: many
CDR3aa: CASRMTGFDTQYF
CDR3nt: TGTGCCAGCAGGATGACAGGGTTCGATACGCAGTATTTT

d_gene: .
v_gene: TRBV2
j_gene: TRBJ1-5
abundance: .
CDR3aa: CASSAASSRLGNQPQHF
CDR3nt: TGTGCCAGCAGTGCGGCAAGTTCGAGATTGGGCAATCAGCCCCAGCATTTT

d_gene: .
v_gene: TRBV7-2
j_gene: TRBJ2-1
abundance: many
CDR3aa: CASSLVAGNEQFF
CDR3nt: TGTGCCAGCAGCTTAGTCGCGGGCAATGAGCAGTTCTTC

d_gene: TRBD1
v_gene: TRBV7-9
j_gene: TRBJ1-1
abundance: many
CDR3aa: CASSNRDRGVTEAFF
CDR3nt: TGTGCCAGCAGCAACCGGGACAGGGGGGTAACTGAAGCTTTCTTT

d_gene: TRBD1
v_gene: TRBV5-5
j_gene: TRBJ1-6
abundance: many
CDR3aa: CASSLQGVGSPLHF
CDR3nt: TGTGCCAGCAGCTTGCAGGGGGTTGGTTCACCCCTCCACTTT

d_gene: TRBD1
v_gene: TRBV9
j_gene: TRBJ2-6
abundance: many
CDR3aa: CASSPGGTGVSGANVLTF
CDR3nt: TGTGCCAGCAGCCCCGGTGGGACAGGGGTTTCTGGGGCCAACGTCCTGACTTTC

d_gene: TRBD1
v_gene: TRBV3-1
j_gene: TRBJ2-7
abundance: few
CDR3aa: CATSQEGGFGQGYEQYF
CDR3nt: TGTGCCACCAGCCAAGAAGGGGGGTTCGGACAGGGCTACGAGCAGTACTTC

d_gene: .
v_gene: TRBV18
j_gene: TRBJ2-5
abundance: many
CDR3aa: CASSQKPQETQYF
CDR3nt: TGTGCCAGCTCACAGAAGCCTCAAGAGACCCAGTACTTC

d_gene: .
v_gene: TRBV7-8
j_gene: TRBJ2-7
abundance: .
CDR3aa: CASSRDYEGEQYF
CDR3nt: TGTGCCAGCAGCCGAGACTATGAGGGCGAGCAGTACTTC

d_gene: .
v_gene: TRBV20-1
j_gene: TRBJ2-1
abundance: many
CDR3aa: CSQARGNEQFF
CDR3nt: TGCAGTCAAGCTCGGGGGAATGAGCAGTTCTTC

d_gene: .
v_gene: TRBV7-9
j_gene: TRBJ2-3
abundance: many
CDR3aa: CASSFRQVDTDTQYF
CDR3nt: TGTGCCAGCAGCTTTCGACAGGTTGACACAGATACGCAGTATTTT

d_gene: TRBD1
v_gene: TRBV5-1
j_gene: TRBJ2-1
abundance: many
CDR3aa: CASSIITGTGYNEQFF
CDR3nt: TGCGCCAGCAGCATCATAACCGGGACAGGTTACAATGAGCAGTTCTTC

d_gene: .
v_gene: TRBV6-2/TRBV6-3
j_gene: TRBJ2-1
abundance: many
CDR3aa: CASKSFGQDNEQFF
CDR3nt: TGTGCCAGCAAATCGTTTGGACAAGACAATGAGCAGTTCTTC

d_gene: .
v_gene: TRBV10-3
j_gene: TRBJ2-7
abundance: many
CDR3aa: CAISESTRVGSSEQYF
CDR3nt: TGTGCCATCAGTGAGTCGACTCGAGTAGGCTCCAGCGAGCAGTACTTC